The 3 T cell receptor beta chains below all came from one sample that was sequenced in a study of memory CD4+ T cells and cytomegalovirus serostatus. Only in-frame clones appear in the TCRdb table, and some are missing; sequencing was by immunoSEQ multiplex PCR. Of some 73,000 clones listed, under 80% are singletons. Single viable CD3+CD4+CD8-CD45RO+ cells were sorted as the memory CD4+ T cells. The sample was memory CD4+ T cells from blood. These receptors all stem from an adult in good health and CMV-seropositive.

This chain links TRBV19 with TRBJ1-3, with D possibly TRBD1 on 6 matching bases. The CDR3 sequence is 14 residues long. The germline CDR1 and CDR2 sequences are LNHDA and SQIVND (reference sequence). Trimming removed 5 bases at V and 5 bases at J, with 13 bases between. This chain's CDR3 is CASSSPGERNTIYF. The DNA of the CDR3 is TGTGCCAGTAGTTCCCCAGGGGAGCGAAACACCATATATTTT.

The rearrangement links TRBV28 to TRBJ1-6; perhaps TRBD1 as D (5 bases). The germline CDR1 and CDR2 sequences are MDHEN and SYDVKM. V was trimmed by 5 bases and J by 9 bases, leaving 5 bases between them. The CDR3 spans 11 residues. The CDR3 loop is CASSDSSPLHF. The DNA for the CDR3 is TGTGCCAGCAGTGACAGTTCACCCCTCCACTTT.

In this sample, this clone turned up a few times. The genes are TRBV18 and TRBJ1-1; a weak D match, TRBD1 (5 bases). Per the germline V gene, CDR1 is KGHSH and CDR2 is LQKENI. Deletions cut 5 bases from V and 2 bases from J, with 15 bases between. The CDR3 is 15 residues long. In DNA form, the CDR3 reads TGTGCCAGCTCATCGAATACGGGGGTAAACACTGAAGCTTTCTTT. It is translated as CASSSNTGVNTEAFF.